Sequencing of this T cell receptor beta chain was carried out in a study of CXCR3-negative and CXCR3-positive naive CD8 T cells. Overall study results and limits: CXCR3-positive naive cells carried more hydrophobic TRB CDR3s than CXCR3-negative ones.

Notes on this clonotype: Its antigen is currently unknown.

The CDR3 spans 17 residues. Germline V gene lookup returns CDR1 MNHEY and CDR2 SVGEGT. It was by 5' RACE with UMI labels that the TRB cDNA libraries were prepared. TCRdb reprocessed the 5' RACE reads and keeps a single row for each CDR3 protein, giving no DNA. The sample table includes under 90,000 distinct CDR3 sequences. V is TRBV6-2 or TRBV6-3 and J is TRBJ2-1; the D call from TCRdb, TRBD1, cannot be confirmed without DNA. The source material was naive CXCR3+ CD8+ T cells from blood. This sample's subset: CD45RO-CCR7+CD27+CD95- naive CD8+ T cells expressing CXCR3 (TNR3+). This receptor was identified in a human donor in good health. Some clones in this sample may be carry-over from other donors' samples. CDR3: CASSYLPPGQAYNEQFF.